This T cell receptor beta chain was recorded in a study of cytomegalovirus exposure and HLA in healthy donors. Overall study findings and caveats: Fewer N-insertions (relative to the approximately 670-donor mean) were reportedly seen in an Asian-associated ancestry cluster in a later analysis.

Primers: 60 Vbeta forward and 13 Jbeta reverse. Generated by immunoSEQ multiplex PCR, the TCRdb table keeps only in-frame clones and is missing some. Altogether around 76,000 clones are present, roughly 70% being singletons, with the ten largest covering more than 7.5%. This clone turned up a few times. What it recognizes is unknown. Germline V gene sequence: CDR1 PRHDT, CDR2 FYEKMQ (reference sequence). V was pared by 7 bases and J by 7 bases, with 8 bases of the junction left unmatched. The CDR3 contains 15 residues. J is TRBJ2-1 and V is TRBV13, with TRBD2 identical over 12 bases. The TCR comes from a woman aged 45 to 65 in good health and CMV-seropositive. The sequencing sample was made of PBMCs. The CDR3 bases are TGTGCCAGCACTAGCGGGAGGGCCGGGAGAAATGAGCAGTTCTTC. It encodes CASTSGRAGRNEQFF.